This T cell receptor beta chain was recovered during a study of shared clonotypes between healthy human individuals. On this clone: No antigen is known for it.

General observations from the study: A generally larger estimated richness was seen in naive subsets than in memory subsets.

From germline, CDR1 is SGDLS and CDR2 YYNGEE. V was clipped by 0 bases and J by 4 bases; unmatched bases: 7. The CDR3 loop spans 17 amino acids. Across several immunoSEQ plates, the genomic DNA of each subset was split evenly. Original handling: Junction-only sequences produced by ImmunoSEQ had no quality scores, so filtering differed. Libraries were prepared by immunoSEQ multiplex PCR; TCRdb keeps only in-frame clonotypes and omits some of them. The D gene and trimming were derived from the DNA, and the V and J assignments and clone size from that table. The sample holds more than 1 million clones, 75% to 80% seen once.

This clonotype was sampled from a man in his late teens or twenties in good health. Some clones in this sample may be carry-over from other donors' samples. Sequencing was carried out using memory CD4+ T cells from PBMCs. This sample's subset: CD45RA-negative fraction. V is TRBV9 and J is TRBJ2-3; 11 bases are shared with TRBD2. The CDR3 protein is CASSVELAGEWADTQYF. For the CDR3, the DNA is TGTGCCAGCAGCGTAGAACTAGCGGGAGAATGGGCAGATACGCAGTATTTT.